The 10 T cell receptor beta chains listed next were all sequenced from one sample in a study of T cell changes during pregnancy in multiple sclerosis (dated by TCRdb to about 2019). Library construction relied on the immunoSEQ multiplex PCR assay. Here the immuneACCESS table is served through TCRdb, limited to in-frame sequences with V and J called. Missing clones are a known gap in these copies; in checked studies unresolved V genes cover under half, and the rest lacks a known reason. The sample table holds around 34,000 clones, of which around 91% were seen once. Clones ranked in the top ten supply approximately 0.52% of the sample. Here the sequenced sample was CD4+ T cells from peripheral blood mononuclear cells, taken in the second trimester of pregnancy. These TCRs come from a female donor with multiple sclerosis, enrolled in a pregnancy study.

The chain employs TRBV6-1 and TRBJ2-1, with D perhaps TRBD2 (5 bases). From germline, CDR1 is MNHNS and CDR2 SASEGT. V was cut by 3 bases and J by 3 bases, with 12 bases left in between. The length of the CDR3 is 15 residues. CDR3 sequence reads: CASSDRLGGYNEQFF. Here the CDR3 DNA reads TGTGCCAGCAGTGATCGCCTTGGAGGCTACAATGAGCAGTTCTTC.

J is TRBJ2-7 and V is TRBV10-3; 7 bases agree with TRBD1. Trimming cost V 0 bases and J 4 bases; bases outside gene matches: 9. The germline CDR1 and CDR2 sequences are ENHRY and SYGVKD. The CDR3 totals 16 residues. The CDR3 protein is CAISESGRDSLYEQYF. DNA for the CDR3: TGTGCCATCAGTGAGTCAGGTAGGGACAGTTTGTACGAGCAGTACTTC.

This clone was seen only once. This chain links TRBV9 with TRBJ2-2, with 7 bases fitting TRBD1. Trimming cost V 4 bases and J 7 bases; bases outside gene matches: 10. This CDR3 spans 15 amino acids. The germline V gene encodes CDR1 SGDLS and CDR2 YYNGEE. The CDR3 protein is CASSPDRVDIGELFF. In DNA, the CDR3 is TGTGCCAGCAGCCCCGACAGGGTAGATATCGGGGAGCTGTTTTTT.

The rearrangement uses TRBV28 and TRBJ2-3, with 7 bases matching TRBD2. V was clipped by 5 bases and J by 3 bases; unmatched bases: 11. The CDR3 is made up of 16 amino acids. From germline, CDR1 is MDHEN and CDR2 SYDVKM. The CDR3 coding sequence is TGTGCCAGCAGTGGGGGGGGGACGGTGGGTACAGATACGCAGTATTTT. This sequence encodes CASSGGGTVGTDTQYF.

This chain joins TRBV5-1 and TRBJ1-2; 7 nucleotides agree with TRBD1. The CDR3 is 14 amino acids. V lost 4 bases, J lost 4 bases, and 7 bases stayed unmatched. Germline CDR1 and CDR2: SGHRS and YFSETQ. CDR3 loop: CASSRTGDGYGYTF. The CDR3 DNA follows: TGCGCCAGCAGCAGAACAGGGGATGGCTATGGCTACACCTTC. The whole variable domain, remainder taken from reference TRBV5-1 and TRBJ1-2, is KAGVTQTPRYLIKTRGQQVTLSCSPISGHRSVSWYQQTPGQGLQFLFEYFSETQRNKGNFPGRFSGRQFSNSRSEMNVSTLELGDSALYLCASSRTGDGYGYTFGSGTRLTVV.

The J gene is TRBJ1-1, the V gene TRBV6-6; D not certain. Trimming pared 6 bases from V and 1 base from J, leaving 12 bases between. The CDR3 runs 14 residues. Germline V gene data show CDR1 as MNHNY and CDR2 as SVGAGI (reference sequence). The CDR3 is CASSLTAGNTEAFF. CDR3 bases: TGTGCCAGCAGCCTGACCGCGGGGAACACTGAAGCTTTCTTT.

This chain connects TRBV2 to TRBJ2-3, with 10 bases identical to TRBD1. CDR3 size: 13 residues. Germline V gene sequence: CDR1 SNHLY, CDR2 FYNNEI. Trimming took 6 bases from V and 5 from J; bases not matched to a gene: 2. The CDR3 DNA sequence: TGTGCCAGCAGGGGACAGGGGATAGATACGCAGTATTTT. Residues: CASRGQGIDTQYF.

The CDR3 DNA follows: TGTGCCAGCAGCCTACGGGACAGCCTCTATGGCTACACCTTC. Encoded protein: CASSLRDSLYGYTF. J is TRBJ1-2 and V is TRBV25-1; 7 nucleotides line up with TRBD1. The germline CDR1 and CDR2 sequences are MGHDK and SYGVNS. Trimming removed 6 bases from V and 4 bases from J; junction bases left unmatched: 8. The CDR3 runs 14 residues.

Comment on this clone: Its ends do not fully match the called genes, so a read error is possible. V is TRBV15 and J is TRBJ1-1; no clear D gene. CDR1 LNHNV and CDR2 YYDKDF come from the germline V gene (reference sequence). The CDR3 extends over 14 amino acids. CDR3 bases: TGTGCCACCAGCAGAGCATCTTTAAACAGTGAAGCTTTCTTT. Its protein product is CATSRASLNSEAFF. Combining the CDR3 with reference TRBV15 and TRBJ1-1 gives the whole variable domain DAMVIQNPRYQVTQFGKPVTLSCSQTLNHNVMYWYQQKSSQAPKLLFHYYDKDFNNEADTPDNFQSRRPNTSFCFLDIRSPGLGDTAMYLCATSRASLNSEAFFGQGTRLTVV.

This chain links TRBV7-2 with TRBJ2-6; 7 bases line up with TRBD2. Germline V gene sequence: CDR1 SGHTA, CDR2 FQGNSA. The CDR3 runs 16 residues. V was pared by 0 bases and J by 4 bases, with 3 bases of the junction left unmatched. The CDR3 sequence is CASSLAGRTGANVLTF. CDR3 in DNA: TGTGCCAGCAGCTTAGCCGGGAGGACCGGGGCCAACGTCCTGACTTTC. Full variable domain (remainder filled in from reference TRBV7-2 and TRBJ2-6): GAGVSQSPSNKVTEKGKDVELRCDPISGHTALYWYRQSLGQGLEFLIYFQGNSAPDKSGLPSDRFSAERTGGSVSTLTIQRTQQEDSAVYLCASSLAGRTGANVLTFGAGSRLTVL.